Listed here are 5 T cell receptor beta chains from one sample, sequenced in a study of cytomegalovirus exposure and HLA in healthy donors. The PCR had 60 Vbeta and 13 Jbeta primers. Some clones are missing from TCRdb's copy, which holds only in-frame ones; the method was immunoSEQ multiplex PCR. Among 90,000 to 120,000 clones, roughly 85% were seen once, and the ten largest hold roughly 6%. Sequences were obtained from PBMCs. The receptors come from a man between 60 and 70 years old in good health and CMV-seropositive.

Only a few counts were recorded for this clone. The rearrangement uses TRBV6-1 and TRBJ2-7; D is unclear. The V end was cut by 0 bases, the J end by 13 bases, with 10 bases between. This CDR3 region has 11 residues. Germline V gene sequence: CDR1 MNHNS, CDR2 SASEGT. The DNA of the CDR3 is TGTGCCAGCAGTGAAGCGCAGGCCACCTACTTC. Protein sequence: CASSEAQATYF.

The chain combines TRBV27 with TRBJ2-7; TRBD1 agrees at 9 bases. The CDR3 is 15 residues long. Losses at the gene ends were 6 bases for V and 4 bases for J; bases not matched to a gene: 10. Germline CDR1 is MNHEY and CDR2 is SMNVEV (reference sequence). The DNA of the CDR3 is TGTGCCAGCAGCTTAACGGGACAGGGTGGATACGAGCAGTACTTC. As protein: CASSLTGQGGYEQYF.

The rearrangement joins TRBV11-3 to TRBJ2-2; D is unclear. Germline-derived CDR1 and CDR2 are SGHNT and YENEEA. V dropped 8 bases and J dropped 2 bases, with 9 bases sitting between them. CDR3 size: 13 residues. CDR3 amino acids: CASANSNTGELFF. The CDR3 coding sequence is TGTGCCAGCGCTAATTCCAACACCGGGGAGCTGTTTTTT. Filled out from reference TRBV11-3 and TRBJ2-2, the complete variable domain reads EAGVVQSPRYKIIEKKQPVAFWCNPISGHNTLYWYLQNLGQGPELLIRYENEEAVDDSQLPKDRFSAERLKGVDSTLKIQPAELGDSAVYLCASANSNTGELFFGEGSRLTVL.

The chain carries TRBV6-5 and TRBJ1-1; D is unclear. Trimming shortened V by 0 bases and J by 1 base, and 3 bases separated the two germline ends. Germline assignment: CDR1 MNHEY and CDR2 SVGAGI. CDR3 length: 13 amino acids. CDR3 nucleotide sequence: TGTGCCAGCAGTTACTCCCAGAACACTGAAGCTTTCTTT. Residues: CASSYSQNTEAFF.

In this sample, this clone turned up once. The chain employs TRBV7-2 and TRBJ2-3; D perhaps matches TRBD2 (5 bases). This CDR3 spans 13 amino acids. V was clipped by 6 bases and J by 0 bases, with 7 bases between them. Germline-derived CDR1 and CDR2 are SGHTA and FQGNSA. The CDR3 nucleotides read TGTGCCAGCAGACGGACTAGCACAGATACGCAGTATTTT. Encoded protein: CASRRTSTDTQYF.